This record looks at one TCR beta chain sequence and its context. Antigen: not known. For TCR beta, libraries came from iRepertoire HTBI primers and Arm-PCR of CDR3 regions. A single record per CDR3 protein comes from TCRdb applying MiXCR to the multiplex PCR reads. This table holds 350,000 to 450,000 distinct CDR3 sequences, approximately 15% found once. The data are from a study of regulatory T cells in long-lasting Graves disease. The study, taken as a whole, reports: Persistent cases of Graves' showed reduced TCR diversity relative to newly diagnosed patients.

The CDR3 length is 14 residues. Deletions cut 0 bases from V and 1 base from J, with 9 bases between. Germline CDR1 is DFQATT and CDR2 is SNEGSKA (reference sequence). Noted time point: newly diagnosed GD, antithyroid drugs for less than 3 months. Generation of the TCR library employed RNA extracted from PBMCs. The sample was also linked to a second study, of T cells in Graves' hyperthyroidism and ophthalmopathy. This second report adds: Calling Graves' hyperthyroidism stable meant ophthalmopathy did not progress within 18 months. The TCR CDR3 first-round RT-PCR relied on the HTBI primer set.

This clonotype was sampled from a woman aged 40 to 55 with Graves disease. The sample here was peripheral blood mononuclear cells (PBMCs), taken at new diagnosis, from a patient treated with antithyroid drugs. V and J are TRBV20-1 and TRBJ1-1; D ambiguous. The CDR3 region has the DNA TGCAGTGCTAGAGATCCCGGAGCGAACACTGAAGCTTTCTTT. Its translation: CSARDPGANTEAFF.